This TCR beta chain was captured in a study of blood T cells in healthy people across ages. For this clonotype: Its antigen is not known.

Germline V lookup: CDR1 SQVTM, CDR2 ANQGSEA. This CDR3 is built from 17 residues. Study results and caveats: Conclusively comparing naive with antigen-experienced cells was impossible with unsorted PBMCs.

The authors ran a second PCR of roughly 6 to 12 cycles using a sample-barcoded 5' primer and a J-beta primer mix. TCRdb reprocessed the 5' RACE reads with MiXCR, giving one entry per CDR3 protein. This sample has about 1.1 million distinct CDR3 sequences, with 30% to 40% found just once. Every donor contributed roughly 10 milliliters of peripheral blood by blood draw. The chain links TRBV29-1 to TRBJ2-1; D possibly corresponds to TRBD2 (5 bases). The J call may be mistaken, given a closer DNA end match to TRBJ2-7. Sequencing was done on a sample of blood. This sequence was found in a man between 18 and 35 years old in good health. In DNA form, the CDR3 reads TGCAGCGTTGATTGGGTCTTAGGTGGGAGCTCCTACAATGAGCAGTACTTC. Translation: CSVDWVLGGSSYNEQYF.